This TCR beta chain was identified during a study of T cell changes during pregnancy in multiple sclerosis. The CDR3 length is 16 residues. CDR1 is SEHNR, CDR2 FQNEAQ, per germline (reference sequence). V trimming: 4 bases; J trimming: 5 bases; junction bases outside the gene matches: 8. The repertoire was sequenced with immunoSEQ multiplex PCR; TCRdb's copy has only in-frame clones and lacks some. This sample yields 30,000 to 40,000 clones, of which 90% are seen a single time; more than 0.55% belongs to the top ten. The chain recombines TRBV7-9 with TRBJ2-1; TRBD2 matches 10 bases. The sample consisted of CD4+ T cells from peripheral blood mononuclear cells, taken in the second trimester of pregnancy. This clonotype originated in a female donor with multiple sclerosis, enrolled in a pregnancy study. DNA of the CDR3: TGTGCCAGCAGCTCGCAAGGGACTAGCGACCACAATGAGCAGTTCTTC. Protein sequence: CASSSQGTSDHNEQFF.